These T cell receptor beta chains were read from a single sample in a study of blood T cell repertoires in COVID-19. Sequencing used immunoSEQ multiplex PCR; TCRdb keeps in-frame clones, though not all of them. The table records roughly 50,000 clones, 60% to 85% of them present only once. Material for sequencing was peripheral blood. These receptors were taken from a human donor with active or convalescent COVID-19. The donor label of this sample is uncertain. Both conserved end residues are part of each CDR3. The order of the fields is clone size, D gene, J gene, V gene, CDR3 protein, CDR3 DNA. The D gene is left open where the match is weak. Only part of the rows carry a size: once, few, many, or a class if the clone is expanded.

clone size: -; D gene: -; J gene: TRBJ1-5; V gene: TRBV6-2/TRBV6-3; CDR3 protein: CASSAGGRNQPQHF; CDR3 DNA: TGTGCCAGCAGTGCCGGGGGGCGCAATCAGCCCCAGCATTTT
clone size: -; D gene: TRBD1; J gene: TRBJ2-2; V gene: TRBV27; CDR3 protein: CASSPRQGTVGELFF; CDR3 DNA: TGTGCCAGCAGTCCGAGACAGGGGACGGTCGGGGAGCTGTTTTTT
clone size: -; D gene: TRBD1; J gene: TRBJ1-6; V gene: TRBV6-5; CDR3 protein: CASVRQGGGRSPLHF; CDR3 DNA: TGTGCCAGCGTCCGACAGGGTGGAGGAAGATCACCCCTCCACTTT
clone size: many; D gene: TRBD1; J gene: TRBJ1-1; V gene: TRBV7-6; CDR3 protein: CASSLNRGTEAFF; CDR3 DNA: TGTGCCAGCAGCTTAAACAGGGGCACTGAAGCTTTCTTT
clone size: -; D gene: TRBD1; J gene: TRBJ1-5; V gene: TRBV18; CDR3 protein: CASSPTGGNQPQHF; CDR3 DNA: TGTGCCAGCTCACCAACAGGGGGCAATCAGCCCCAGCATTTT
clone size: -; D gene: -; J gene: TRBJ2-2; V gene: TRBV3-1/TRBV3-2; CDR3 protein: CASSLSRGGELFF; CDR3 DNA: TGTGCCAGCAGCCTCTCCAGGGGCGGGGAGCTGTTTTTT
clone size: -; D gene: TRBD1; J gene: TRBJ2-7; V gene: TRBV3-1/TRBV3-2; CDR3 protein: CASSQMDRAVHEQYF; CDR3 DNA: TGTGCCAGCAGCCAAATGGACAGGGCGGTCCACGAGCAGTACTTC
clone size: -; D gene: -; J gene: TRBJ1-3; V gene: TRBV5-1; CDR3 protein: CASRSEGNTIYF; CDR3 DNA: TGCGCCAGCAGGAGTGAAGGAAACACCATATATTTT
clone size: -; D gene: -; J gene: TRBJ2-5; V gene: TRBV19; CDR3 protein: CASSIDTGSETQYF; CDR3 DNA: TGTGCCAGTAGTATAGATACGGGTTCGGAGACCCAGTACTTC
clone size: -; D gene: -; J gene: TRBJ2-5; V gene: TRBV12-5; CDR3 protein: CASGLVGGAGYQETQYF; CDR3 DNA: TGTGCTAGTGGTTTGGTAGGGGGCGCGGGGTACCAAGAGACCCAGTACTTC
clone size: once; D gene: -; J gene: TRBJ2-6; V gene: TRBV4-3; CDR3 protein: CASSLTVGVTGANVLTF; CDR3 DNA: TGCGCCAGCAGCCTCACGGTCGGGGTAACTGGGGCCAACGTCCTGACTTTC
clone size: few; D gene: -; J gene: TRBJ1-1; V gene: TRBV14; CDR3 protein: CASSQTQGRGDTEAFF; CDR3 DNA: TGTGCCAGCAGCCAAACGCAGGGGCGGGGGGACACTGAAGCTTTCTTT
clone size: -; D gene: -; J gene: TRBJ1-5; V gene: TRBV9; CDR3 protein: CASSAGEGEVSQHF; CDR3 DNA: TGTGCCAGCAGCGCGGGGGAGGGAGAGGTGTCCCAGCATTTT
clone size: -; D gene: TRBD2; J gene: TRBJ2-1; V gene: TRBV2; CDR3 protein: CASMGGNNEQFF; CDR3 DNA: TGTGCCAGCATGGGAGGGAACAATGAGCAGTTCTTC
clone size: few; D gene: TRBD1; J gene: TRBJ1-6; V gene: TRBV23-1; CDR3 protein: CASSQSTGGSPPLHF; CDR3 DNA: TGCGCCAGCAGTCAATCGACAGGGGGTAGTCCACCCCTCCACTTT
clone size: once; D gene: TRBD1; J gene: TRBJ1-2; V gene: TRBV5-1; CDR3 protein: CASSLADRAFYGYTF; CDR3 DNA: TGCGCCAGCAGCTTGGCTGACAGGGCCTTCTATGGCTACACCTTC
clone size: -; D gene: -; J gene: TRBJ1-5; V gene: TRBV2; CDR3 protein: CASREGMRNQPQHF; CDR3 DNA: TGTGCCAGCAGGGAGGGTATGCGCAATCAGCCCCAGCATTTT
clone size: -; D gene: TRBD1; J gene: TRBJ1-2; V gene: TRBV7-9; CDR3 protein: CASSLPGDSYGYTF; CDR3 DNA: TGTGCCAGCAGCCTCCCTGGGGACAGTTATGGCTACACCTTC
clone size: -; D gene: TRBD1; J gene: TRBJ2-7; V gene: TRBV6-5; CDR3 protein: CASSRDRGYEQYF; CDR3 DNA: TGTGCCAGCAGTCGCGACAGGGGTTACGAGCAGTACTTC
clone size: -; D gene: TRBD2; J gene: TRBJ2-3; V gene: TRBV2; CDR3 protein: CASRTSGGSTDTQYF; CDR3 DNA: TGTGCCAGCAGGACTAGCGGGGGGAGCACAGATACGCAGTATTTT
clone size: -; D gene: TRBD1; J gene: TRBJ2-4; V gene: TRBV24-1; CDR3 protein: CATGDRVANIQYF; CDR3 DNA: TGTGCCACCGGAGACAGGGTGGCAAACATTCAGTACTTC
clone size: medium-sized; D gene: TRBD1; J gene: TRBJ2-7; V gene: TRBV5-4; CDR3 protein: CASSLPLAGGESYEQYF; CDR3 DNA: TGTGCCAGCAGCTTGCCCCTAGCAGGGGGCGAATCCTACGAGCAGTACTTC
clone size: -; D gene: TRBD2; J gene: TRBJ2-1; V gene: TRBV10-3; CDR3 protein: CAISESTTSGLYEQFF; CDR3 DNA: TGTGCCATCAGTGAGTCGACGACTAGCGGGTTGTATGAGCAGTTCTTC
clone size: -; D gene: -; J gene: TRBJ1-2; V gene: TRBV28; CDR3 protein: CASRSPGGDGYTF; CDR3 DNA: TGTGCCAGCAGGTCCCCCGGGGGGGATGGCTACACCTTC